A single sample is the source of the 8 T cell receptor beta chains below, sequenced in a study of control samples from healthy donors and cancer patients. Data came from immunoSEQ multiplex PCR; TCRdb stores just in-frame clones and leaves some out. There are roughly 150,000 clones in the sample; about 94% occur only once, and 2% to 2.5% lies in the top ten. Sequenced sample: blood. The receptors were gathered from a man aged 45-60 years in good health.

The DNA for the CDR3 is TGTGCCACCAGTGACTACAAGTTCGCTGATGAGCAGTTCTTC. Its translation: CATSDYKFADEQFF. V is TRBV24-1 and J is TRBJ2-1; D remains ambiguous. Germline CDR1 and CDR2: KGHDR and SFDVKD. V lost 4 bases to trimming and J lost 8 bases, with 14 bases between them. There are 14 residues in the CDR3.

The chain has TRBV5-1 and TRBJ2-3; the match to TRBD2 covers 10 bases. CDR1 and CDR2 from the germline V gene are SGHRS and YFSETQ. The CDR3 covers 17 residues. V gave up 3 bases and J gave up 1 base; unmatched junction bases: 8. This chain's CDR3 is CASSWTSGTLRTDTQYF. In DNA form, the CDR3 reads TGCGCCAGCAGCTGGACTAGCGGCACACTACGCACAGATACGCAGTATTTT.

V gene TRBV12-3 or TRBV12-4 combines with J gene TRBJ1-3; unclear D gene. The CDR3 has 12 amino acids. V was cut by 3 bases and J by 5 bases, with 5 bases left in between. The CDR3 bases are TGTGCCAGCAGTTTTTCCAGAAACACCATATATTTT. Amino acid sequence: CASSFSRNTIYF.

The chain carries TRBV28 and TRBJ2-7; D might be TRBD2 (5 bases). The CDR3 consists of 12 residues. Deletions cut 2 bases from V and 4 bases from J, with 6 bases between. CDR1 and CDR2 (germline): MDHEN, SYDVKM. CDR3 region: CASSLQRYEQYF. CDR3 nucleotides: TGTGCCAGCAGTTTACAGCGGTACGAGCAGTACTTC.

CDR3 nucleotides: TGTGCCAGCAGTTTAGGACTAGCGGAGGGGGATGAGCAGTTCTTC. As protein: CASSLGLAEGDEQFF. The chain combines TRBV27 with TRBJ2-1; 10 bases fit TRBD2. From germline, CDR1 is MNHEY and CDR2 SMNVEV (reference sequence). The length of the CDR3 is 15 residues. V was clipped by 2 bases and J by 8 bases; unmatched bases: 6.

The rearrangement joins TRBV7-6 to TRBJ2-1, with 14 bases fitting TRBD2. The CDR3 totals 15 residues. The V gene end was trimmed by 5 bases and the J gene end by 6 bases; junction bases not matched to a gene: 3. Germline-derived CDR1 and CDR2 are SGHVS and FNYEAQ. CDR3 region: CASSRLAGGRNEQFF. For the CDR3, the DNA is TGTGCCAGCAGCCGACTAGCGGGAGGGCGCAATGAGCAGTTCTTC.

CDR3 sequence (DNA): TGTGCCAGCAGCTTTGCACAGGGGAACACTGAAGCTTTCTTT. Translation: CASSFAQGNTEAFF. The chain links TRBV11-2 to TRBJ1-1; possibly TRBD1 for D (6 bases). The ends were cut back, 3 bases at V and 1 base at J, with 9 bases in the middle. Per germline, CDR1 SGHAT and CDR2 FQNNGV. The CDR3 extends over 14 amino acids.

The CDR3 is CASSQEGSSGNTIYF. The CDR3 nucleotides read TGTGCCAGCAGCCAAGAGGGAAGCTCTGGAAACACCATATATTTT. The V call is TRBV4-2, the J call TRBJ1-3; D gene unclear. V lost 0 bases and J lost 0, with 6 bases in between. The CDR3 loop spans 15 amino acids. CDR1 and CDR2 (germline): LGHNA, YNFKEQ.